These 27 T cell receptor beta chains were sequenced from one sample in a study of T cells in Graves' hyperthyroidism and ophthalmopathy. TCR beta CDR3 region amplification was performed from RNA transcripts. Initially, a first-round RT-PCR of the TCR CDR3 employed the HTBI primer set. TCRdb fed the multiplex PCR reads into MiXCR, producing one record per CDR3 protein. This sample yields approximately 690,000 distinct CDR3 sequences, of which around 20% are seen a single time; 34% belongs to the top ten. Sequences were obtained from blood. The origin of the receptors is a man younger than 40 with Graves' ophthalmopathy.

The CDR3 nucleotides read TGCGCCAGCAGCCAAGAAGCCAGGGCCGACTATGGCTACACCTTC. The encoded protein is CASSQEARADYGYTF. This chain links TRBV4-1 with TRBJ1-2; TRBD1 might be the D (5 bases). V lost 0 bases, J lost 3 bases, and 11 bases lay in between. This CDR3 contains 15 residues. Germline-derived CDR1 and CDR2 are MGHRA and YSYEKL.

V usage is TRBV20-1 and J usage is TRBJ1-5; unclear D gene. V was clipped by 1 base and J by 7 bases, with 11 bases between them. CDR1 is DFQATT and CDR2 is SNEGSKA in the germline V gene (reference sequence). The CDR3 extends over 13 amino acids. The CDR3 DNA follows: TGCAGTGCTAGAGGGGAGGGAAGGCAGCCCCAGCATTTT. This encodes CSARGEGRQPQHF.

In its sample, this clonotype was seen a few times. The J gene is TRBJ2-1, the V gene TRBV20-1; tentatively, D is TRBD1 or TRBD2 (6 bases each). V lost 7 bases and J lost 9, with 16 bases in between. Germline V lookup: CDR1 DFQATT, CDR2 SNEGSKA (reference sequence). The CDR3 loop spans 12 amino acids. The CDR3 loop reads CSGHTQGGEQFF. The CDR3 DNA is TGCAGTGGCCACACACAGGGAGGTGAGCAGTTCTTC.

The DNA of the CDR3 is TGTGCCAGCAGCCAAGATTCGGGGCGACCCCTGCTTCTAGAAAAACTGTTTTTT. Translation: CASSQDSGRPLLLEKLFF. J is TRBJ1-4 and V is TRBV4-2; tentative D call: TRBD1 (5 bases). Trimming took 0 bases from V and 8 from J, leaving 22 bases between them. This CDR3 is 18 amino acids long. The germline CDR1 and CDR2 sequences are LGHNA and YNFKEQ.

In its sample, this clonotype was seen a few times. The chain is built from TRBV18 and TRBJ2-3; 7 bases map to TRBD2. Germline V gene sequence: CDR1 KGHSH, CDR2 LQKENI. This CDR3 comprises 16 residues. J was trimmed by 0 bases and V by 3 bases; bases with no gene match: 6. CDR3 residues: CASSPGTILSTDTQYF. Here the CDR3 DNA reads TGTGCCAGCTCACCGGGGACTATCCTCAGCACAGATACGCAGTATTTT.

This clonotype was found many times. The chain's CDR3 is CASSSGQGAVNTEAFF. The DNA of the CDR3 is TGTGCCAGCAGCTCCGGACAGGGGGCTGTGAACACTGAAGCTTTCTTT. The chain carries TRBV7-9 and TRBJ1-1; TRBD1 aligns across 11 bases. CDR3 length: 16 amino acids. Germline V gene sequence: CDR1 SEHNR, CDR2 FQNEAQ (reference sequence). The V gene end was trimmed by 4 bases and the J gene end by 0 bases; junction bases not matched to a gene: 4.

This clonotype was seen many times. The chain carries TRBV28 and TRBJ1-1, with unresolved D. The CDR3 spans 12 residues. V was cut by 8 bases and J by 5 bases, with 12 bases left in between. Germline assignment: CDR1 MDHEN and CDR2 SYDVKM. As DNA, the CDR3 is TGTGCCAGCCGGACCCTCATTACTGAAGCTTTCTTT. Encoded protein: CASRTLITEAFF.

CDR3 bases: TGCGCCAGTCGGTCCGATTACAATGAGCAGTTCTTC. It yields the protein CASRSDYNEQFF. V gene TRBV10-2 combines with J gene TRBJ2-1; D is unclear. Germline loops: CDR1 WSHSY, CDR2 SAAADI. The CDR3 has 12 amino acids. V was trimmed by 9 bases and J by 4 bases, leaving 10 bases between them.

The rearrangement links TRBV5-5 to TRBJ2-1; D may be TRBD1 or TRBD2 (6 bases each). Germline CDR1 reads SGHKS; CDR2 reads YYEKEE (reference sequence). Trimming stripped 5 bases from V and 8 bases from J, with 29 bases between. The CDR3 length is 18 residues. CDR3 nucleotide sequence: TGTGCCAGCAGTTTGTTTAGTGGAGGGGGACCGCCGACTTATGAGCAGTTCTTC. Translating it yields CASSLFSGGGPPTYEQFF.

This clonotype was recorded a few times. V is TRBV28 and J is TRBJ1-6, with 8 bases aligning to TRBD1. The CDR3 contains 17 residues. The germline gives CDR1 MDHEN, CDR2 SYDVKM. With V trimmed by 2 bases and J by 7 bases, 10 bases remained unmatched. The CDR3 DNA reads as TGTGCCAGCAGTTTAGACCGGCCAGGGGGCCCCAATTCACCCCTCCACTTT. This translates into CASSLDRPGGPNSPLHF.

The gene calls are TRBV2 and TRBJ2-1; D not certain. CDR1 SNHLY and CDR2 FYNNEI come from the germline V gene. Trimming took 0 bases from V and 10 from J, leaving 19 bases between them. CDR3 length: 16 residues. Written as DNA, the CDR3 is TGTGCCAGCAGTGAAGCGAGAGAGGCCTTTCATGGGGAGCAGTTCTTC. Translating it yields CASSEAREAFHGEQFF.

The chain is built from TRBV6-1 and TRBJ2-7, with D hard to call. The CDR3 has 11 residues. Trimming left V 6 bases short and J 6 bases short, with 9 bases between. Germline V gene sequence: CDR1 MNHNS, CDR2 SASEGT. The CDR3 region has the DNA TGTGCCAGCAGCGCCCCTCCCGAGCAGTACTTC. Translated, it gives CASSAPPEQYF.

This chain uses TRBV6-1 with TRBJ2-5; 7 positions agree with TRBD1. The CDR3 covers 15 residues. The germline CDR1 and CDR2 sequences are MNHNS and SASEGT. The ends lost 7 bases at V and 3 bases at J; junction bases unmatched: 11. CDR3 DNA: TGTGCCAGCACCCCTTCCGGGACAGACAAAGAGACCCAGTACTTC. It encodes CASTPSGTDKETQYF.

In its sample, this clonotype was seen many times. CDR3 sequence (DNA): TGTGCCAGCAGCTTAAGCGGGAGCTCCTACAATGAGCAGTTCTTC. Its protein is CASSLSGSSYNEQFF. The chain recombines TRBV27 with TRBJ2-1; TRBD2 aligns across 8 bases. The CDR3 loop spans 15 amino acids. The germline CDR1 and CDR2 sequences are MNHEY and SMNVEV (reference sequence). Trimming removed 6 bases from V and 0 bases from J; junction bases left unmatched: 4.

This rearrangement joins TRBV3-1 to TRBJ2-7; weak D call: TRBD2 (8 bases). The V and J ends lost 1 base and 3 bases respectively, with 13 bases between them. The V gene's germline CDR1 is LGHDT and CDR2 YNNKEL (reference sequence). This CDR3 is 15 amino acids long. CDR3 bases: TGTGCCAGCAGCCAAGGGGACAGCGGGGGCTACGAGCAGTACTTC. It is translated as CASSQGDSGGYEQYF.

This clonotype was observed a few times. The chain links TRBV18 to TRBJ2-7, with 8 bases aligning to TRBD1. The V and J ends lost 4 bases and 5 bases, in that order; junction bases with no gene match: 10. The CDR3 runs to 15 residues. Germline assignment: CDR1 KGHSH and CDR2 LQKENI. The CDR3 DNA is TGTGCCAGCTCACTAAGCCTGACAGGGGCCGACGAGCAGTACTTC. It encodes CASSLSLTGADEQYF.

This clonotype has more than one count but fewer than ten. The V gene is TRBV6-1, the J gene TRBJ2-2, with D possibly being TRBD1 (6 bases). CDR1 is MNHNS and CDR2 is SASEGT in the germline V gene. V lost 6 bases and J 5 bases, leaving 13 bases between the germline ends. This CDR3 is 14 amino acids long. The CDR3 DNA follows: TGTGCCAGCAGCTCGACAGGACCAACCGGGGAGCTGTTTTTT. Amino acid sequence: CASSSTGPTGELFF.

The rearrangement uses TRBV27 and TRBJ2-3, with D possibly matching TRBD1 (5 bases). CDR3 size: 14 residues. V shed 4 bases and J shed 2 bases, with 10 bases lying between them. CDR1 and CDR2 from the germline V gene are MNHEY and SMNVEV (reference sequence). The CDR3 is CASSSRQYTDTQYF. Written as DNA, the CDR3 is TGTGCCAGCAGTTCCAGACAGTACACAGATACGCAGTATTTT.

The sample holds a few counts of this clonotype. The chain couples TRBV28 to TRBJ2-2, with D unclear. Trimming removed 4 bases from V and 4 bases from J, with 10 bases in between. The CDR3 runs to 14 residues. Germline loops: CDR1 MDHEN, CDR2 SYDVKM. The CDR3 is CASSYSPATGELFF. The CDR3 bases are TGTGCCAGCAGTTATAGCCCAGCCACCGGGGAGCTGTTTTTT.

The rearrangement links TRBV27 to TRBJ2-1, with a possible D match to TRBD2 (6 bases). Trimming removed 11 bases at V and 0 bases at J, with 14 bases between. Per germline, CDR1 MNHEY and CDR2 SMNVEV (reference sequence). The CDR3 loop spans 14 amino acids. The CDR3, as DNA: TGTGCCTCCCCCCCCGGGAGCTCCTACAATGAGCAGTTCTTC. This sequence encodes CASPPGSSYNEQFF.

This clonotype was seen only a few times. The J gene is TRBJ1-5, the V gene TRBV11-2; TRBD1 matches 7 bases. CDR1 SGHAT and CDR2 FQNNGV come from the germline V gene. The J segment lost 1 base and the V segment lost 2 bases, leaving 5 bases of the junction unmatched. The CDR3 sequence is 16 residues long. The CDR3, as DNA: TGTGCCAGCAGCTTATCCCCCAGGGGGAGCAATCAGCCCCAGCATTTT. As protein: CASSLSPRGSNQPQHF.

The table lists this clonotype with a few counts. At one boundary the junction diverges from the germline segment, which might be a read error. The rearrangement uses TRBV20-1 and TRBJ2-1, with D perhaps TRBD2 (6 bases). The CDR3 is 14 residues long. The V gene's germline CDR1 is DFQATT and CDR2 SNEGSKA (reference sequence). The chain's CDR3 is CSARSGTSYNEQFF. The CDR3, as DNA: TGCAGTGCCCGTAGCGGAACCTCCTACAATGAGCAGTTCTTT.

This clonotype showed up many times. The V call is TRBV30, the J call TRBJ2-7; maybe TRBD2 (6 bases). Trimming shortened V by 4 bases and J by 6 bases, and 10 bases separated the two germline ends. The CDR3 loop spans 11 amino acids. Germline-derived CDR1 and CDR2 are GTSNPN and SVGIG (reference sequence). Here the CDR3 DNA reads TGTGCCTGGAACGGGAGCGGCGAGCAGTACTTC. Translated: CAWNGSGEQYF.

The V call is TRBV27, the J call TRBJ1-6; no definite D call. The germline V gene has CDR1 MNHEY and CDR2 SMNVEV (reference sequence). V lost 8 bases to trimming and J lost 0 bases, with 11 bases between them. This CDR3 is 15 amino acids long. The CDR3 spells CASEPGVSYNSPLHF. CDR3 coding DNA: TGTGCCAGCGAACCGGGAGTCTCCTATAATTCACCCCTCCACTTT.

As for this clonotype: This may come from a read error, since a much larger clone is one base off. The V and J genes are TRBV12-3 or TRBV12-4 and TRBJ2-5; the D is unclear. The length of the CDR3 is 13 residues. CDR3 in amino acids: CTSSLWDQETQYF. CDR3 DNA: TGTACCAGCAGTTTGTGGGATCAAGAGACCCAGTACTTC.

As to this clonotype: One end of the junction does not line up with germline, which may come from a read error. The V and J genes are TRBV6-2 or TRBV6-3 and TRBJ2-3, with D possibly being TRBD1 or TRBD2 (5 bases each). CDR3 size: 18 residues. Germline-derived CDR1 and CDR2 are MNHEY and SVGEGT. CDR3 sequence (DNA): TGTGCCAGCAGTTACTCAGCCCTTTTGGCAGGGAGCACAGGTACGCAGTATTTT. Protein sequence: CASSYSALLAGSTGTQYF.

CDR3 amino acids: CASRRKVETQYF. The CDR3 region has the DNA TGTGCCAGCAGAAGAAAAGTGGAGACCCAGTACTTC. The chain has TRBV27 and TRBJ2-5, with unresolved D. The length of the CDR3 is 12 residues. Germline V gives CDR1 MNHEY, CDR2 SMNVEV (reference sequence). Trimming stripped 6 bases from V and 5 bases from J, with 10 bases between.